The 9 T cell receptor beta chains given below trace back to one sample, sequenced in a study of CD8 T cells in Susac syndrome. Random hexamers were used to reverse transcribe 0.5 to 1 ug of RNA. A single record per CDR3 protein comes from TCRdb applying MiXCR to the immunoSEQ multiplex PCR reads. The sample includes some 120,000 distinct CDR3 sequences, less than 95% of them seen just once. The sequenced sample consisted of CD8+ T cells from PBMCs. These receptors came from a human donor in good health.

This chain links TRBV7-9 with TRBJ2-3, with 8 positions matching TRBD2. The germline CDR1 and CDR2 sequences are SEHNR and FQNEAQ (reference sequence). The V segment lost 7 bases and the J segment 4 bases; nucleotides outside the gene matches: 13. The CDR3 length is 16 residues. CDR3 loop: CASTSSGGLVSDTQYF. The CDR3 coding sequence is TGTGCCAGCACCTCTTCCGGGGGACTAGTCTCAGATACGCAGTATTTT.

The genes are TRBV11-2 and TRBJ2-1, with 13 bases fitting TRBD2. This CDR3 region has 16 residues. Germline V gene sequence: CDR1 SGHAT, CDR2 FQNNGV. V lost 5 bases and J lost 7; bases outside the gene matches: 8. The CDR3: CASSPRTSGSVNEQFF. In nucleotides, the CDR3 is TGTGCCAGCAGCCCACGGACTAGCGGGAGTGTAAATGAGCAGTTCTTC.

The chain is built from TRBV4-3 and TRBJ1-2; D is undetermined. CDR3 length equals 19 residues. V dropped 1 base and J dropped 4 bases, with 25 bases sitting between them. Germline V gene sequence: CDR1 LGHNA, CDR2 YSLEER. In nucleotides, the CDR3 is TGCGCCAGCAGCCAAGCTTCTCGTCCGGAGTTAAGCTTCGGCTATGGCTACACCTTC. This sequence encodes CASSQASRPELSFGYGYTF.

CDR3 in DNA: TGTGCCAGCAGCTCCGTGGGGTGGGGAGACGAGCAGTTCTTC. It yields the protein CASSSVGWGDEQFF. This chain uses TRBV9 with TRBJ2-1; perhaps TRBD2 as D (5 bases). Germline lookup yields CDR1 SGDLS and CDR2 YYNGEE. This CDR3 region has 14 residues. Deletions cut 4 bases from V and 10 bases from J, with 18 bases between. Drawing the rest from reference TRBV9 and TRBJ2-1, the complete variable domain is DSGVTQTPKHLITATGQRVTLRCSPRSGDLSVYWYQQSLDQGLQFLIQYYNGEERAKGNILERFSAQQFPDLHSELNLSSLELGDSALYFCASSSVGWGDEQFFGPGTRLTVL.

V is TRBV7-2 and J is TRBJ2-5, with a possible D match to TRBD1 (5 bases). The CDR3 is made up of 16 amino acids. The germline CDR1 and CDR2 sequences are SGHTA and FQGNSA. V was clipped by 0 bases and J by 10 bases, with 21 bases between them. The CDR3 spells CASSLASWVGVDDQYF. For the CDR3, the DNA is TGTGCCAGCAGCTTAGCGTCTTGGGTAGGGGTAGACGACCAGTACTTC.

This CDR3 is CASKRTLMNTEAFF. The CDR3 DNA reads TGTGCCAGCAAACGGACACTCATGAACACTGAAGCTTTCTTT. The rearrangement links TRBV6-5 to TRBJ1-1; weak D call: TRBD1 (5 bases). The ends were cut back, 7 bases at V and 0 bases at J, with 12 bases in the middle. The CDR3 is made up of 14 amino acids. Germline V gene sequence: CDR1 MNHEY, CDR2 SVGAGI.

This sequence joins TRBV5-1 and TRBJ2-7; D unresolved. Trimming removed 4 bases at V and 5 bases at J, with 7 bases between. CDR3 length: 11 amino acids. Germline CDR1 and CDR2: SGHRS and YFSETQ. CDR3 sequence: CASSSEHEQYF. The CDR3 bases are TGCGCCAGCAGCAGCGAACACGAGCAGTACTTC.

This clonotype was seen once. The chain joins TRBV25-1 to TRBJ1-4, with 8 bases identical to TRBD1. The length of the CDR3 is 16 residues. V lost 2 bases to trimming and J lost 7 bases; unmatched junction nucleotides: 9. CDR1 is MGHDK, CDR2 SYGVNS, per germline. In DNA form, the CDR3 reads TGTGCCAGCAGTGAAGGGACCCACAGGGGGAGTGAAAAACTGTTTTTT. Its protein product is CASSEGTHRGSEKLFF.

This chain uses TRBV5-1 with TRBJ1-1; no firm D call. The germline V gene encodes CDR1 SGHRS and CDR2 YFSETQ. The V end was cut by 2 bases, the J end by 10 bases, with 12 bases between. CDR3 size: 12 residues. The CDR3: CASSLTGEVAFF. CDR3 coding DNA: TGCGCCAGCAGCTTAACCGGGGAGGTAGCTTTCTTT.